The present entry profiles one T cell receptor beta chain with its context. TCRdb's copy holds only in-frame clones and misses some; the assay was immunoSEQ multiplex PCR. Listed are some 190,000 clones; roughly 2% falls within the top ten. The data were obtained in a study of control samples from healthy donors and cancer patients. The CDR3 has 14 amino acids. Germline loops: CDR1 SEHNR, CDR2 FQNEAQ (reference sequence). V gave up 5 bases and J gave up 2 bases; unmatched junction bases: 5. The chain recombines TRBV7-9 with TRBJ1-2, with 7 bases aligning to TRBD1. The material sequenced was blood. The sequence was collected from a woman under 40 in good health. Here the CDR3 DNA reads TGTGCCAGCAGCCCAGAACAGGGGAACTATGGCTACACCTTC. It encodes CASSPEQGNYGYTF.